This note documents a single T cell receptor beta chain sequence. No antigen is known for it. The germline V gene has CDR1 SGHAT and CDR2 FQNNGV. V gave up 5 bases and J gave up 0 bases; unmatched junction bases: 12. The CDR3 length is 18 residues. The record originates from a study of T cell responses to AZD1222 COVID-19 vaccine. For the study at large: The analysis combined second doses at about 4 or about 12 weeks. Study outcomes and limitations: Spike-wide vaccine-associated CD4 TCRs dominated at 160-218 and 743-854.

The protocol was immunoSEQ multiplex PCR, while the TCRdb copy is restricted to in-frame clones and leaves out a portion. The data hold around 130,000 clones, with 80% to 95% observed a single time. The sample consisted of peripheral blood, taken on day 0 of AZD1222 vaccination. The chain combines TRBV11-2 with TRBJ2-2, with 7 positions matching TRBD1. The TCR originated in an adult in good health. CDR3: CASSPFDYRGANTGELFF. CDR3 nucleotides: TGTGCCAGCAGCCCGTTTGATTACAGGGGTGCGAACACCGGGGAGCTGTTTTTT. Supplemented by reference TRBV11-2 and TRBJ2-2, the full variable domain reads EAGVAQSPRYKIIEKRQSVAFWCNPISGHATLYWYQQILGQGPKLLIQFQNNGVVDDSQLPKDRFSAERLKGVDSTLKIQPAKLEDSAVYLCASSPFDYRGANTGELFFGEGSRLTVL.